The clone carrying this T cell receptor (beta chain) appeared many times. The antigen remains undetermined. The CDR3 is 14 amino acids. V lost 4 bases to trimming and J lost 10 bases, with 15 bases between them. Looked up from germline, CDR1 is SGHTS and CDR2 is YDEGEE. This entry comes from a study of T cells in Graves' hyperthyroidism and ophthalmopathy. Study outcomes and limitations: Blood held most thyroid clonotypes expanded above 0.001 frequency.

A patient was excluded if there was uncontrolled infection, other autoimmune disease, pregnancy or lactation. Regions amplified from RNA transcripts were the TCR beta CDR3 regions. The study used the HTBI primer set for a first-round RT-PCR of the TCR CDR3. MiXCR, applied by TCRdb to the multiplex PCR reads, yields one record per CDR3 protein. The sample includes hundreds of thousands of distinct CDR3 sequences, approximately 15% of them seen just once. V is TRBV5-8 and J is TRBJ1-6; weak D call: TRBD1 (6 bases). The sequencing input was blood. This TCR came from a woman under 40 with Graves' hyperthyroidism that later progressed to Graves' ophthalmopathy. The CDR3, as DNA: TGTGCCAGCAGCGGCCCGGGGGCCTCGTCACCCCTCCACTTT. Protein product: CASSGPGASSPLHF.